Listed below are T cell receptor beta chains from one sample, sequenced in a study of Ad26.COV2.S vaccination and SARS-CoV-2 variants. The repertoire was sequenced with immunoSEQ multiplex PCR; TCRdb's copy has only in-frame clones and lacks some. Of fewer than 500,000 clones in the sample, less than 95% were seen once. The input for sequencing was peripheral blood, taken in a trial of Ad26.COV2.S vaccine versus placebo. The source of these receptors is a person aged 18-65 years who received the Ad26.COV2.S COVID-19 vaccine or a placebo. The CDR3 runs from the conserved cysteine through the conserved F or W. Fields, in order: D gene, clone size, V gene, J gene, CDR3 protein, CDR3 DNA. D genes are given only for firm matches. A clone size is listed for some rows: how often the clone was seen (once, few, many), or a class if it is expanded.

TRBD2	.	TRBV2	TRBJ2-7	CASSEASGVGGEQYF	TGTGCCAGCAGTGAAGCCAGCGGGGTCGGTGGCGAGCAGTACTTC
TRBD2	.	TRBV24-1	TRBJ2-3	CATKSGLAGGTDTQYF	TGTGCCACCAAGAGCGGACTAGCGGGAGGCACAGATACGCAGTATTTT
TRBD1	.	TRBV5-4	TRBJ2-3	CASSLGQGAGDTQYF	TGTGCCAGCAGCCTGGGACAGGGGGCTGGAGATACGCAGTATTTT
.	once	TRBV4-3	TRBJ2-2	CASSQDSGPNTGELFF	TGCGCCAGCAGCCAAGACTCAGGGCCCAACACCGGGGAGCTGTTTTTT
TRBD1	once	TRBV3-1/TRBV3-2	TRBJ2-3	CASSPPGDRVKDTQYF	TGTGCCAGCAGCCCACCAGGGGACAGGGTAAAAGATACGCAGTATTTT
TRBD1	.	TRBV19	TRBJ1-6	CASTRRDRAGSPLHF	TGTGCCAGTACTCGGCGGGACAGGGCTGGTTCACCCCTCCACTTT
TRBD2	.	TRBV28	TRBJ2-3	CASSWAGRADTQYF	TGTGCCAGCAGTTGGGCAGGGAGGGCAGATACGCAGTATTTT
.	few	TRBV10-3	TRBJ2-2	CAISPVGLNTGELFF	TGTGCCATCAGTCCGGTTGGTCTGAACACCGGGGAGCTGTTTTTT
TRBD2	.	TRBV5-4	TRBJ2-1	CASSWGLAGSNEQFF	TGTGCCAGCAGCTGGGGACTAGCGGGGAGCAATGAGCAGTTCTTC
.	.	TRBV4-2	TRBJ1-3	CASSQGAELNTIYF	TGTGCCAGCAGCCAAGGGGCAGAGTTAAACACCATATATTTT